This is a list of T cell receptor beta chains from one sample in a study of cytomegalovirus exposure and HLA in healthy donors. Repertoires were generated with immunoSEQ multiplex PCR, while TCRdb's copy carries only in-frame clones and drops some. The sample lists 150,000 or so clones, approximately 86% occurring once. The specimen sequenced was PBMCs. These receptors were taken from a woman between 45 and 65 years old in good health and CMV-seropositive. Both conserved end residues are part of each CDR3. D genes are given only for firm matches. Where a row states a size, it is once, few, many or the class of an expanded clone; other rows omit it.

len	v_gene	abundance	j_gene	d_gene	CDR3nt	CDR3aa
12	TRBV18	NA	TRBJ1-1	TRBD1	TGTGCCAGCTCAATAGGGACAGCCGAAGCTTTCTTT	CASSIGTAEAFF
12	TRBV7-9	NA	TRBJ1-6	NA	TGTGCCAGCGGACAGAACAATTCACCCCTCCACTTT	CASGQNNSPLHF
15	TRBV2	NA	TRBJ1-5	TRBD1	TGTGCCAGCAGTGCAATTGGACAGGGCAATCAGCCCCAGCATTTT	CASSAIGQGNQPQHF
13	TRBV5-1	NA	TRBJ1-6	NA	TGCGCCAGCAGCTCCATCCAGGGTTCACCCCTCCACTTT	CASSSIQGSPLHF
16	TRBV7-2	few	TRBJ2-2	TRBD2	TGTGCCAGCAGCCGGTTTAGCGGGGGGGGCACCGGGGAGCTGTTTTTT	CASSRFSGGGTGELFF
16	TRBV6-6	few	TRBJ1-4	TRBD1	TGTGCCAGCAGTTACTCGAAAGGGGGCCGGACTGAAAAACTGTTTTTT	CASSYSKGGRTEKLFF
16	TRBV15	once	TRBJ1-5	NA	TGTGCCACCAGCAGAGGCAGGGGCTTTGCCCACAGGCCCCAGCATTTT	CATSRGRGFAHRPQHF
12	TRBV5-5	NA	TRBJ1-2	TRBD1	TGTGCCAGCAGCTTAGGGGGCGGAGGCTACACCTTC	CASSLGGGGYTF
17	TRBV14	NA	TRBJ2-3	TRBD1	TGTGCCAGCAGCCAAGATCGACAGGGGGGAAGAACAGATACGCAGTATTTT	CASSQDRQGGRTDTQYF
13	TRBV6-1	once	TRBJ1-6	NA	TGTGCCAGCAGCCCTTCAGGGGATTCACCCCTCCACTTT	CASSPSGDSPLHF
16	TRBV2	NA	TRBJ2-7	TRBD2	TGTGCCAGCAGGCAGACTAGCGGGGGGGAATCCTACGAGCAGTACTTC	CASRQTSGGESYEQYF
19	TRBV21-1	NA	TRBJ2-7	NA	TGTGCCAGCAGCAAAAGAAGGGACCTAGGACGGGGGGCGGGCTACGAGCAGTACTTC	CASSKRRDLGRGAGYEQYF
15	TRBV6-5	NA	TRBJ1-2	TRBD1	TGTGCCAGCAGGCCCCCGACAGGGGGGAGGTATGGCTACACCTTC	CASRPPTGGRYGYTF
16	TRBV15	NA	TRBJ2-3	NA	TGTGCCACCAGCAGAGAGGGGACTGCTAGCACAGATACGCAGTATTTT	CATSREGTASTDTQYF
17	TRBV18	NA	TRBJ1-2	TRBD1	TGTGCCAGCTCACCACCCCTCGCAGGGGGCCCCAATTATGGCTACACCTTC	CASSPPLAGGPNYGYTF
14	TRBV5-1	NA	TRBJ2-3	TRBD2	TGCGCCAGCAGCCCTAGCGGGGGGTCAGATACGCAGTATTTT	CASSPSGGSDTQYF
15	TRBV18	NA	TRBJ1-2	TRBD1	TGTGCCAGCTCACCGGGTCTGACAGGGAACTATGGCTACACCTTC	CASSPGLTGNYGYTF
14	TRBV30	NA	TRBJ1-3	TRBD1	TGTGCCTGGAGTGCCCCAGGGGGTGGAAACACCATATATTTT	CAWSAPGGGNTIYF
14	TRBV14	NA	TRBJ2-7	TRBD2	TGTGCCAGCAGCCACGGGGGGGCCCCCTACGAGCAGTACTTC	CASSHGGAPYEQYF
15	TRBV11-2	NA	TRBJ1-6	TRBD1	TGTGCCAGCAGCTCACACAGGGGACAGAATTCACCCCTCCACTTT	CASSSHRGQNSPLHF
11	TRBV20-1	NA	TRBJ2-5	NA	TGCAGTGCTACCCCCCCGGAGACCCAGTACTTC	CSATPPETQYF
13	TRBV5-6	NA	TRBJ1-1	NA	TGTGCCAGCAGCTTGGCCAACAGGTTTGAAGCTTTCTTT	CASSLANRFEAFF
13	TRBV5-4	NA	TRBJ2-7	NA	TGTGCCAGCAGCTTGGACAGGAACTACGAGCAGTACTTC	CASSLDRNYEQYF
18	TRBV7-8	few	TRBJ1-5	TRBD1	TGTGCCAGCAGCTCCGGACAGGGGCAAGGGTATAGCAATCAGCCCCAGCATTTT	CASSSGQGQGYSNQPQHF
13	TRBV2	NA	TRBJ1-2	NA	TGTGCCAGCAGTAGAGACAGTGCCTATGGCTACACCTTC	CASSRDSAYGYTF
14	TRBV5-4	NA	TRBJ1-2	NA	TGTGCCAGCAGCTTGGTCGGCGGCGCGGGAGGCTACACCTTC	CASSLVGGAGGYTF
13	TRBV27	NA	TRBJ2-2	NA	TGTGCCAGCAGTTTTGGGGGGGGGCGGGAGCTGTTTTTT	CASSFGGGRELFF
12	TRBV5-6	few	TRBJ1-1	NA	TGTGCCAGCAGCTTTTCCACAGACGAAGCTTTCTTT	CASSFSTDEAFF
15	TRBV10-3	NA	TRBJ1-4	NA	TGTGCCATCAGTGATCAGGGTGCAACTAATGAAAAACTGTTTTTT	CAISDQGATNEKLFF
17	TRBV7-2	few	TRBJ2-7	TRBD2	TGTGCCAGCAGCTTAGCAGGGTCCAGCGGGGACGGCTACGAGCAGTACTTC	CASSLAGSSGDGYEQYF
14	TRBV7-9	NA	TRBJ2-1	NA	TGTGCCAGCAGGCTAGGAAGGACTATGGATGAGCAGTTCTTC	CASRLGRTMDEQFF
13	TRBV11-2	NA	TRBJ1-1	NA	TGTGCCAGCAGCTTAGCGATGCGGGATGAAGCTTTCTTT	CASSLAMRDEAFF
16	TRBV7-6	NA	TRBJ2-2	TRBD2	TGTGCCAGCAGTCAGAGCGGGGGGGCTCCGACCGGGGAGCTGTTTTTT	CASSQSGGAPTGELFF
14	TRBV18	NA	TRBJ1-3	NA	TGTGCCAGCTCACCGAGACAGACTGGAAACACCATATATTTT	CASSPRQTGNTIYF
14	TRBV12-5	NA	TRBJ2-7	TRBD1	TGTGCTAGTGGTCCCGGGACAGCCTCCTACGAGCAGTACTTC	CASGPGTASYEQYF
15	TRBV7-9	once	TRBJ2-2	NA	TGTGCCAGCAGCTTACGATCGGGGAACACCGGGGAGCTGTTTTTT	CASSLRSGNTGELFF
14	TRBV6-5	NA	TRBJ1-1	NA	TGTGCCAGCAGTTTGACCCCAGGGGCCACTGAAGCTTTCTTT	CASSLTPGATEAFF
13	TRBV5-1	NA	TRBJ2-7	NA	TGCGCCAGCAGCCCCGGGGTCTCCTACGAGCAGTACTTC	CASSPGVSYEQYF
15	TRBV5-4	NA	TRBJ1-5	NA	TGTGCCAGCAGCCCGGAGCCCGCTAGCAATCAGCCCCAGCATTTT	CASSPEPASNQPQHF
14	TRBV6-5	NA	TRBJ2-3	NA	TGTGCCAGCAGTCAGGACAGAACAACAGATACGCAGTATTTT	CASSQDRTTDTQYF
18	TRBV9	NA	TRBJ2-7	TRBD2	TGTGCCAGCAGCGCACCAAGGGGAGGACTAGCGGGGCCGTACGAGCAGTACTTC	CASSAPRGGLAGPYEQYF